Shown below are 21 T cell receptor beta chains from a single sample sequenced in a study of OX40 agonist ivuxolimab in advanced cancers. Measured with immunoSEQ multiplex PCR; TCRdb has only the in-frame clones, and not every one. The data show roughly 74,000 clones, over 85% seen once. This material consisted of CD4+ or CD8+ T cells sorted from blood, taken in a trial of the OX40 agonist ivuxolimab. Source of these receptors: an adult with an advanced solid tumor such as melanoma, head and neck, liver or kidney cancer.

The chain has TRBV7-9 and TRBJ2-7; 7 bases line up with TRBD2. Germline-derived CDR1 and CDR2 are SEHNR and FQNEAQ (reference sequence). The CDR3 loop spans 14 amino acids. After removal of 5 bases from V and 3 bases from J, the junction contained 7 bases not matched to a gene. CDR3 protein: CASSPGGSNYEQYF. The CDR3 nucleotides are TGTGCCAGCAGCCCCGGGGGGAGCAACTACGAGCAGTACTTC.

The genes are TRBV4-1 and TRBJ2-1, with 8 bases fitting TRBD2. The V segment lost 0 bases and the J segment 2 bases; nucleotides outside the gene matches: 3. The CDR3 runs to 16 residues. Germline CDR1 and CDR2: MGHRA and YSYEKL. CDR3 coding DNA: TGCGCCAGCAGCCAAGAACGGGGGGGGACCTACAATGAGCAGTTCTTC. Translating it yields CASSQERGGTYNEQFF.

In this sample, this clone turned up once. This chain joins TRBV19 and TRBJ1-2; 8 bases align to TRBD1. The CDR3 sequence is 16 residues long. J lost 0 bases, V lost 7 bases, and 10 bases had no gene match. Per the germline V gene, CDR1 is LNHDA and CDR2 is SQIVND (reference sequence). In DNA form, the CDR3 reads TGTGCCAGTAACGCTAGGGACAGGCCCCCTAACTATGGCTACACCTTC. Translation: CASNARDRPPNYGYTF.

J is TRBJ2-7 and V is TRBV13; D uncertain. CDR3 length equals 11 residues. Germline CDR1 PRHDT, CDR2 FYEKMQ (reference sequence). V lost 4 bases and J 4 bases, leaving 5 bases between the germline ends. The CDR3: CASSSAYEQYF. The CDR3 DNA is TGTGCCAGCAGCTCGGCATACGAGCAGTACTTC.

The CDR3 DNA follows: TGTGCCAGCAGCTTTGCGCCATGGACTAGCGGGACATCCTCCTACAATGAGCAGTTCTTC. Its protein product is CASSFAPWTSGTSSYNEQFF. V usage is TRBV12-1 and J usage is TRBJ2-1; TRBD2, as called in the table, went unchecked against the DNA. TRBV12-1 is recorded as a pseudogene. The CDR3 extends over 20 amino acids.

The V gene is TRBV9, the J gene TRBJ2-7, with 9 bases lining up with TRBD2. Germline V gives CDR1 SGDLS, CDR2 YYNGEE. The trim removed 3 bases at V and 2 bases at J, leaving 30 bases unmatched. The CDR3 runs to 23 residues. CDR3: CASSEEIRLAEIKQIRNTYEQYF. The CDR3 coding sequence is TGTGCCAGCAGCGAGGAGATCAGACTAGCGGAGATTAAACAAATACGAAACACCTACGAGCAGTACTTC.

This clone was found once. The chain joins TRBV27 to TRBJ1-1; D gene unclear. From germline, CDR1 is MNHEY and CDR2 SMNVEV (reference sequence). The CDR3 extends over 13 amino acids. Trimming cost V 3 bases and J 6 bases, with 11 bases left between them. As DNA, the CDR3 is TGTGCCAGCAGTTTCGGACGACTCGCTGAAGCTTTCTTT. Amino acid sequence: CASSFGRLAEAFF.

With respect to this clone: The sample carries other DNA sequences with the same CDR3. The rearrangement uses TRBV9 and TRBJ2-7; D call uncertain. The CDR3 has 14 residues. The germline CDR1 and CDR2 sequences are SGDLS and YYNGEE. Trimming pared 0 bases from V and 4 bases from J, leaving 11 bases between. In nucleotides, the CDR3 is TGTGCCAGCAGCGTAGCGGCAGGAGTTTACGAGCAGTACTTC. This codes for CASSVAAGVYEQYF.

The chain is built from TRBV10-3 and TRBJ1-2, with D possibly TRBD1 on 5 matching bases. Trimming cost V 6 bases and J 6 bases, with 23 bases left between them. CDR3 length: 16 residues. Germline loops: CDR1 ENHRY, CDR2 SYGVKD. The CDR3, as DNA: TGTGCCATCAGGAGCACCGCCGACAGAGTCCTTGATGGCTACACCTTC. It yields the protein CAIRSTADRVLDGYTF.

This clone was recorded once. The rearrangement links TRBV2 to TRBJ2-2; either TRBD1 or TRBD2 may fit D (5 bases each). The CDR3 sequence is 13 residues long. Germline CDR1 reads SNHLY; CDR2 reads FYNNEI. V gave up 4 bases and J gave up 5 bases, with 8 bases separating them. Here the CDR3 reads CASSGDATGELFF. In DNA, the CDR3 is TGTGCCAGCAGTGGGGACGCAACCGGGGAGCTGTTTTTT.

The V and J genes are TRBV4-3 and TRBJ2-7, with TRBD2 matching over 7 bases. Germline assignment: CDR1 LGHNA and CDR2 YSLEER. CDR3 length equals 17 residues. J was trimmed by 0 bases and V by 0 bases; bases with no gene match: 8. CDR3 residues: CASSQEFGGSFSYEQYF. The CDR3 coding sequence is TGCGCCAGCAGCCAAGAATTCGGCGGGAGCTTCTCCTACGAGCAGTACTTC.

This chain connects TRBV5-1 to TRBJ2-7; perhaps TRBD1 as D (6 bases). The germline V gene has CDR1 SGHRS and CDR2 YFSETQ. The CDR3 spans 16 residues. Trimming stripped 4 bases from V and 2 bases from J, with 19 bases between. CDR3 protein: CASSLAPDSQPYEQYF. The CDR3, as DNA: TGCGCCAGCAGCCTCGCTCCGGACAGCCAACCCTACGAGCAGTACTTC.

This chain joins TRBV7-6 and TRBJ2-2; D remains ambiguous. CDR1 and CDR2 from the germline V gene are SGHVS and FNYEAQ. The CDR3 length is 12 residues. V lost 5 bases, J lost 3 bases, and 4 bases lay in between. The CDR3 is CASSPYTGELFF. DNA of the CDR3: TGTGCCAGCAGCCCCTACACCGGGGAGCTGTTTTTT.

This clone was detected once. The chain couples TRBV9 to TRBJ1-1; TRBD1 matches 11 bases. Germline assignment: CDR1 SGDLS and CDR2 YYNGEE. V dropped 3 bases and J dropped 1; count of bases not matched to a gene: 5. This CDR3 region has 16 residues. The CDR3 spells CASSGGQGARNTEAFF. CDR3 nucleotides: TGTGCCAGCAGCGGAGGACAGGGGGCAAGGAACACTGAAGCTTTCTTT. Full variable domain (outside the CDR3, taken from reference TRBV9 and TRBJ1-1): DSGVTQTPKHLITATGQRVTLRCSPRSGDLSVYWYQQSLDQGLQFLIQYYNGEERAKGNILERFSAQQFPDLHSELNLSSLELGDSALYFCASSGGQGARNTEAFFGQGTRLTVV.

The genes are TRBV7-9 and TRBJ2-3; D is unclear. Germline CDR1 reads SEHNR; CDR2 reads FQNEAQ (reference sequence). The CDR3 extends over 12 amino acids. V shed 2 bases and J shed 4 bases, with 4 bases lying between them. The CDR3 sequence is CASSLPADTQYF. The CDR3 region has the DNA TGTGCCAGCAGCTTACCGGCAGATACGCAGTATTTT.

The chain employs TRBV7-9 and TRBJ2-7; D possibly corresponds to TRBD1 (6 bases). Per germline, CDR1 SEHNR and CDR2 FQNEAQ (reference sequence). Deletions cut 5 bases from V and 4 bases from J, with 9 bases between. This CDR3 contains 12 residues. DNA for the CDR3: TGTGCCAGCAGCAGGGGGTCTTACGAGCAGTACTTC. It specifies CASSRGSYEQYF.

The rearrangement joins TRBV7-9 to TRBJ2-3; D tentatively fits TRBD1 or TRBD2 (5 bases each). V lost 2 bases, J lost 3 bases, and 6 bases lay in between. Germline assignment: CDR1 SEHNR and CDR2 FQNEAQ (reference sequence). The CDR3 extends over 13 amino acids. CDR3 DNA: TGTGCCAGCAGCTTATGGGGGACAGATACGCAGTATTTT. Translated: CASSLWGTDTQYF.

The chain uses TRBV21-1 and TRBJ1-5; TRBD1 reflects the table's D call only, with no check against the DNA. TRBV21-1 is listed as a pseudogene. The CDR3 length is 16 residues. The CDR3 DNA sequence: TGTGCCAGCAGCAATTCGCAGGCAGGGTGGGGTCAGCCCCAGCATTTT. It specifies CASSNSQAGWGQPQHF.

The chain recombines TRBV6-4 with TRBJ2-7, with D possibly TRBD2 on 6 matching bases. CDR1 is MRHNA and CDR2 is SNTAGT in the germline V gene. V lost 1 base and J lost 2, with 12 bases in between. The CDR3 contains 15 residues. The CDR3 sequence: CASSDWGDGAYEQYF. The CDR3 DNA follows: TGTGCCAGCAGTGACTGGGGGGACGGAGCCTACGAGCAGTACTTC.

This clone was seen just once. V is TRBV30 and J is TRBJ1-6; a possible D gene is TRBD1 (5 bases). Germline V gene data show CDR1 as GTSNPN and CDR2 as SVGIG (reference sequence). The CDR3 runs to 16 residues. V lost 0 bases to trimming and J lost 7 bases, with 16 bases between them. The CDR3 DNA reads as TGTGCCTGGAGTGTACGTGGGACGGCGAGAAATTCACCCCTCCACTTT. This codes for CAWSVRGTARNSPLHF.

The V call is TRBV4-1, the J call TRBJ1-2, with D perhaps matching TRBD1 (5 bases). The CDR3 length is 15 residues. Germline CDR1 reads MGHRA; CDR2 reads YSYEKL. V lost 0 bases, J lost 8 bases, and 16 bases lay in between. The CDR3 reads CASSQDLRDRLGYTF. The CDR3 nucleotides read TGCGCCAGCAGCCAAGATCTAAGGGACCGCCTGGGCTACACCTTC.